The clone carrying this TCR beta chain came up many times. These data originate in a study of regulatory T cells in long-lasting Graves disease. Arm-PCR of CDR3 regions and iRepertoire HTBI primers were the basis on which TCR beta libraries were built. TCRdb called the multiplex PCR reads again in MiXCR, with one record for every CDR3 protein. The repertoire holds 620,000 or so distinct CDR3 sequences, around 15% seen once, with about 18% in the top ten. J lost 4 bases, V lost 6 bases, and 5 bases had no gene match. Germline V gene data show CDR1 as ENHRY and CDR2 as SYGVKD. CDR3 length: 13 amino acids. The time point here: newly diagnosed GD, antithyroid drugs for less than 3 months. PBMCs were the source of the RNA used for TCR sequencing. These data also formed part of another study, on T cells in Graves' hyperthyroidism and ophthalmopathy. That work contributes: Graves' hyperthyroidism without ophthalmopathy progression within 18 months was termed stable. Patients showing uncontrolled infection, other autoimmune disease, pregnancy or lactation were ineligible. Orbital computed tomography and thyroid ultrasound, together with serum TRAb and thyroxine and clinical symptoms, were used for diagnoses.

The chain has TRBV10-3 and TRBJ1-2; 7 bases are shared with TRBD1. This clonotype was obtained from a woman younger than 45 with Graves disease. The sample in question was peripheral blood mononuclear cells (PBMCs), obtained at new diagnosis, from a patient treated with antithyroid drugs. CDR3 sequence reads: CAISPGQSYGYTF. DNA for the CDR3: TGTGCCATCAGCCCGGGACAGAGCTATGGCTACACCTTC.